The T cell receptor (beta chain) under discussion was sequenced for a study of T-cell memory formation after mild COVID-19. Notes on the study in general: The CD4+ clones that contracted clustered mainly within CM and EM, and the CD8+ clones concentrated in EMRA. Day 37-peaking second-wave clones had unconfirmed SARS-CoV-2 specificity.

CDR3 size: 15 residues. V was trimmed by 5 bases and J by 1 base, leaving 14 bases between them. Concerning this clonotype: What it recognizes is unknown.

TCRdb fed the 5' RACE reads into MiXCR, producing one record per CDR3 protein. The sample carries roughly 250,000 distinct CDR3 sequences, 16% recorded once. The receptor's source is a man aged 18 to 29 who had mild COVID-19 (a few samples of this study predate the infection). Cell type and time point are not known. Sequenced sample: PBMCs or a T cell subset sorted from them (not recorded which). The chain carries TRBV12-3 or TRBV12-4 and TRBJ1-2; no reliable D call. The CDR3 DNA reads as TGTGCCAGCAGTCTCCGACGGATGGATAACTATGGCTACACCTTC. Translated, it gives CASSLRRMDNYGYTF.